This TCR beta chain came from a study of blood T cells in healthy people across ages. Study outcomes and limitations: Long-lived donors exceeded aged donors in naive CD4+ cells and diversity. The fall in TCR beta diversity per million T cells was roughly linear with age.

It was with a sample-barcoded 5' primer and a J-beta primer mix that a second PCR of about 7 to 12 cycles was run. TCRdb passed the 5' RACE reads through MiXCR, listing each CDR3 protein once. The sample carries about 1.5 million distinct CDR3 sequences, about 42% recorded once. In this sample, this clonotype turned up a few times. As yet, its antigen is unknown. Samples each yielded at least 5 micrograms of total RNA. V was clipped by 0 bases and J by 7 bases; unmatched bases: 13. Per the germline V gene, CDR1 is SGHRS and CDR2 is YFSETQ. The length of the CDR3 is 16 residues. This clonotype was sampled from a woman aged 18 to 35 in good health. The specimen sequenced was blood. The chain employs TRBV5-1 and TRBJ2-7; TRBD2 matches at 7 bases. DNA of the CDR3: TGCGCCAGCAGCTTGGAGTCTAGCGGACGCCCGGGGGAGCAGTACTTC. Protein product: CASSLESSGRPGEQYF.